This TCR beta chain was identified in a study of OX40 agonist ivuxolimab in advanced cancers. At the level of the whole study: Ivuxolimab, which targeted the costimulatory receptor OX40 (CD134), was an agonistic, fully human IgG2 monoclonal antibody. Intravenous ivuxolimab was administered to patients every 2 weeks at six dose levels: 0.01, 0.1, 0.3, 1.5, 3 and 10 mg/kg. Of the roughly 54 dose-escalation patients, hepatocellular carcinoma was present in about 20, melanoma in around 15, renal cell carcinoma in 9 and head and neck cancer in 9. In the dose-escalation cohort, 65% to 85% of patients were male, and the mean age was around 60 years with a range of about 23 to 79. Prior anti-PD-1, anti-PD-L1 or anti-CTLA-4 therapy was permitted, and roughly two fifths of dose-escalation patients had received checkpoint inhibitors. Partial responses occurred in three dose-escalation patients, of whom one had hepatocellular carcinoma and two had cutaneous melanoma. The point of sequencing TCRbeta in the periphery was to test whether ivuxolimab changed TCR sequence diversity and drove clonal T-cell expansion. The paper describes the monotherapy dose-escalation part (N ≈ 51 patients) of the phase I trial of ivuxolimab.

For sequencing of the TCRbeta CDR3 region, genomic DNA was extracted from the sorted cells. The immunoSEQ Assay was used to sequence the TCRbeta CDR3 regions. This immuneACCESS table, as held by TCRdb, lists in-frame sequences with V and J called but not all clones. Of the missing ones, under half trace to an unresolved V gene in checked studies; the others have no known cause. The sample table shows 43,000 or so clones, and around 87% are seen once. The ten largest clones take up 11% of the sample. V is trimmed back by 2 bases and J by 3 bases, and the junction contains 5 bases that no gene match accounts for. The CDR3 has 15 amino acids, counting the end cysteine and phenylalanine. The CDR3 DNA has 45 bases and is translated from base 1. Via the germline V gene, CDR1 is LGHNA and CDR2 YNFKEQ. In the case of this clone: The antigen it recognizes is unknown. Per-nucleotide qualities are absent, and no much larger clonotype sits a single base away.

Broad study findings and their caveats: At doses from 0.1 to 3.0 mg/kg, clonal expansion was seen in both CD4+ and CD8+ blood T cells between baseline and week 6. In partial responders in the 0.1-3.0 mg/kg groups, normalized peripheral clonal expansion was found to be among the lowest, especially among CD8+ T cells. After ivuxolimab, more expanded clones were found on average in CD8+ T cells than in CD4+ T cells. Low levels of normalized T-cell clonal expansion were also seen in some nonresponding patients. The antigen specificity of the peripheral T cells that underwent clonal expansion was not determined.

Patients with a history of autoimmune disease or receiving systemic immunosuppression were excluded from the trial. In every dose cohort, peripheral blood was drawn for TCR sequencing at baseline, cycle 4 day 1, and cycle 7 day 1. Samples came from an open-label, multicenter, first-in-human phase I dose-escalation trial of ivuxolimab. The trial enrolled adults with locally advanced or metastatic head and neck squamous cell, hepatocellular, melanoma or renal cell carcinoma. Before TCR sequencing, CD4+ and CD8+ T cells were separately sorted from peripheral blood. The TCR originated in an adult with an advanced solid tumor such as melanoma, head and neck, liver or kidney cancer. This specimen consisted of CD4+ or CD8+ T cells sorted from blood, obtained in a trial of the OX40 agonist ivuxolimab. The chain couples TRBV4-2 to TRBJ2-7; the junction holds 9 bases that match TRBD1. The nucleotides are TGTGCCAGCAGCCAACCTGGACAGGGGAACTACGAGCAGTACTTC. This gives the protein CASSQPGQGNYEQYF.